The T cell receptor beta chain described here comes from a study of technical replicates of blood from a few donors (TCRdb year 2017). CDR1 and CDR2 are drawn from the germline V gene: MNHEY, SVGAGI. Unmatched junction bases come to 17, with V trimmed by 2 bases and J by 15 bases. There are 16 amino acids in the CDR3, from cysteine to phenylalanine inclusive. The read is trimmed to its CDR3 DNA, 48 bases read in frame from base 1. The library came from the immunoSEQ multiplex PCR assay. TCRdb's version of the immuneACCESS table is confined to in-frame rearrangements and falls short of the full clone set. An unresolved V gene accounts for under half of the shortfall where checked; the remainder is of unknown origin. The table for this sample lists approximately 70,000 clones; roughly 98% of them were counted only once. Around 0.16% of the sample is in the top ten clones. Regarding this clone: What this receptor recognizes is not known. Base qualities are not at hand, and no much larger clone is one base apart.

Material for sequencing was T cells isolated from PBMCs. The TCR sequence derives from a human donor in good health. The rearrangement joined TRBV6-5 to TRBJ2-1; 9 central nucleotides agree with TRBD1. CDR3 region: CASSYGVPDVGTGLFF. At the DNA level, the sequence is TGTGCCAGCAGTTACGGCGTTCCGGATGTCGGGACAGGGCTGTTCTTC.